The 27 T cell receptor beta chains reported below all come from one sample, sequenced in a study of T cell responses to AZD1222 COVID-19 vaccine. Sequenced by immunoSEQ multiplex PCR; TCRdb stores in-frame clones only, minus some. In the table there are 100,000 to 150,000 clones, about 88% of which are singletons. The sample in question was peripheral blood, obtained on day 0 of AZD1222 vaccination. All receptors derive from an adult in good health.

The chain uses TRBV4-3 and TRBJ2-1, with a possible D match to TRBD2 (6 bases). Germline-derived CDR1 and CDR2 are LGHNA and YSLEER. V lost 1 base and J lost 7, with 14 bases in between. The CDR3 length is 15 residues. The CDR3 DNA reads as TGCGCCAGCAGCCAAGTAGGAGCGGCGGGGAATGAGCAGTTCTTC. As protein: CASSQVGAAGNEQFF.

This rearrangement joins TRBV7-9 to TRBJ2-1; 7 bases agree with TRBD2. This CDR3 is 13 amino acids long. V shed 7 bases, J shed 1 base, and the junction held 1 base outside the gene matches. CDR1 and CDR2 from the germline V gene are SEHNR and FQNEAQ (reference sequence). The CDR3 reads CASTGRSYNEQFF. The DNA for the CDR3 is TGTGCCAGCACCGGGAGGTCCTACAATGAGCAGTTCTTC.

The V gene is TRBV25-1, the J gene TRBJ2-3; D gene uncertain. The CDR3 is made up of 14 amino acids. V gave up 2 bases and J gave up 0 bases, with 6 bases separating them. Germline V gene lookup returns CDR1 MGHDK and CDR2 SYGVNS. CDR3 region: CASSERSSTDTQYF. CDR3 DNA: TGTGCCAGCAGTGAACGGTCTAGCACAGATACGCAGTATTTT.

The chain is built from TRBV9 and TRBJ2-2, with D perhaps TRBD2 (5 bases). V lost 3 bases to trimming and J lost 6 bases, with 15 bases between them. The CDR3 runs to 15 residues. Germline CDR1 SGDLS, CDR2 YYNGEE. CDR3 amino acids: CASSAGGWASGELFF. The CDR3 DNA is TGTGCCAGCAGCGCTGGCGGGTGGGCGTCCGGGGAGCTGTTTTTT. The complete variable domain, with remaining parts taken from reference TRBV9 and TRBJ2-2, reads DSGVTQTPKHLITATGQRVTLRCSPRSGDLSVYWYQQSLDQGLQFLIQYYNGEERAKGNILERFSAQQFPDLHSELNLSSLELGDSALYFCASSAGGWASGELFFGEGSRLTVL.

The chain recombines TRBV3-1 (or the pseudogene TRBV3-2) with TRBJ1-2; D uncertain. The CDR3 totals 15 residues. V lost 0 bases, J lost 2 bases, and 10 bases lay in between. Germline CDR1 reads LGHDT; CDR2 reads YNNKEL (reference sequence). The CDR3 loop reads CASSQDMARNYGYTF. DNA of the CDR3: TGTGCCAGCAGCCAAGATATGGCCAGAAACTATGGCTACACCTTC.

The gene calls are TRBV7-3 and TRBJ1-6, with D possibly TRBD1 on 6 matching bases. CDR1 is SGHTA and CDR2 is FQGTGA in the germline V gene. Trimming pared 2 bases from V and 7 bases from J, leaving 12 bases between. The CDR3 spans 15 residues. Here the CDR3 reads CASSLAGGRNSPLHF. DNA for the CDR3: TGTGCCAGCAGCTTAGCCGGGGGCAGGAATTCACCCCTCCACTTT.

J is TRBJ2-2 and V is TRBV6-5; D is undetermined. The germline V gene has CDR1 MNHEY and CDR2 SVGAGI. This CDR3 has 11 amino acids. The V end lost 11 bases, the J end lost 7 bases, and 11 bases lay between the germline ends. CDR3 protein: CAVAISGELFF. For the CDR3, the DNA is TGTGCCGTGGCGATTAGCGGGGAGCTGTTTTTT.

CDR3 amino acids: CSVRWGQETQYF. The CDR3 DNA is TGCAGCGTTAGATGGGGGCAAGAGACCCAGTACTTC. The rearrangement uses TRBV29-1 and TRBJ2-5, with D perhaps matching TRBD1 or TRBD2 (5 bases each). The CDR3 is 12 residues long. V lost 5 bases and J 2 bases, leaving 9 bases between the germline ends. Germline V gene data show CDR1 as SQVTM and CDR2 as ANQGSEA.

The rearrangement links TRBV18 to TRBJ1-6; D not resolved. V was pared by 1 base and J by 0 bases, with 10 bases between. Looked up from germline, CDR1 is KGHSH and CDR2 is LQKENI. The CDR3 is 17 amino acids. Here the CDR3 DNA reads TGTGCCAGCTCACCACGTATAGAAGGCTCCTATAATTCACCCCTCCACTTT. It encodes CASSPRIEGSYNSPLHF.

The gene calls are TRBV28 and TRBJ1-1; 7 nucleotides agree with TRBD1. The CDR3 runs to 14 residues. Germline lookup yields CDR1 MDHEN and CDR2 SYDVKM. V shed 3 bases, J shed 1 base, and the junction held 2 bases outside the gene matches. CDR3 nucleotides: TGTGCCAGCAGTTTTCAGGGGGGGAACACTGAAGCTTTCTTT. Amino acids: CASSFQGGNTEAFF.

The rearrangement uses TRBV27 and TRBJ2-1, with 11 positions matching TRBD2. CDR1 is MNHEY and CDR2 is SMNVEV in the germline V gene (reference sequence). This CDR3 spans 16 amino acids. Germline trimming cut 5 bases from V and 2 bases from J; bases unmatched to any gene: 5. CDR3 in DNA: TGTGCCAGCAGTGAAATAGCGGGAGGGACCTACAATGAGCAGTTCTTC. Its protein product is CASSEIAGGTYNEQFF.

The rearrangement links TRBV9 to TRBJ1-2, with D perhaps matching TRBD1 (6 bases). The V and J ends lost 0 bases and 2 bases respectively, with 11 bases between them. From germline, CDR1 is SGDLS and CDR2 YYNGEE. The CDR3 extends over 15 amino acids. CDR3 DNA: TGTGCCAGCAGCGTAGAGGGACACCAGAACTATGGCTACACCTTC. Its translation: CASSVEGHQNYGYTF.

The V and J genes are TRBV11-3 and TRBJ2-5, with TRBD1 matching 7 bases. The CDR3 is made up of 14 amino acids. Germline V gene lookup returns CDR1 SGHNT and CDR2 YENEEA. The trim removed 2 bases at V and 5 bases at J, leaving 5 bases unmatched. The DNA for the CDR3 is TGTGCCAGCAGCTTATACAGGGGTCATGAGACCCAGTACTTC. It translates to CASSLYRGHETQYF. Looking up the rest from reference TRBV11-3 and TRBJ2-5 gives the full variable domain: EAGVVQSPRYKIIEKKQPVAFWCNPISGHNTLYWYLQNLGQGPELLIRYENEEAVDDSQLPKDRFSAERLKGVDSTLKIQPAELGDSAVYLCASSLYRGHETQYFGPGTRLLVL.

J is TRBJ1-5 and V is TRBV12-5; D is ambiguous. There are 13 residues in the CDR3. From germline, CDR1 is LGHNT and CDR2 FRNRAP. V lost 1 base and J lost 3, with 4 bases in between. The CDR3 DNA reads TGTGCTAGTGGTTTGGGGGTCAATCAGCCCCAGCATTTT. Protein sequence: CASGLGVNQPQHF. Complete variable domain (other parts from reference TRBV12-5 and TRBJ1-5): DARVTQTPRHKVTEMGQEVTMRCQPILGHNTVFWYRQTMMQGLELLAYFRNRAPLDDSGMPKDRFSAEMPDATLATLKIQPSEPRDSAVYFCASGLGVNQPQHFGDGTRLSIL.

The chain is built from TRBV19 and TRBJ2-2; 9 nucleotides agree with TRBD1. Germline CDR1 is LNHDA and CDR2 is SQIVND (reference sequence). The V segment lost 6 bases and the J segment 7 bases; nucleotides outside the gene matches: 12. The CDR3 contains 16 residues. CDR3 DNA: TGTGCCAGTAGGGACAGGGGCCAAAAAGGTATCGGGGAGCTGTTTTTT. This gives the protein CASRDRGQKGIGELFF.

The rearrangement links TRBV15 to TRBJ1-4, with no clear D. The CDR3 loop spans 13 amino acids. Trimming pared 0 bases from V and 4 bases from J, leaving 3 bases between. Germline loops: CDR1 LNHNV, CDR2 YYDKDF (reference sequence). CDR3 residues: CATSRDFNEKLFF. The CDR3 bases are TGTGCCACCAGCAGAGATTTTAATGAAAAACTGTTTTTT.

About this clone: The junction departs from the called germline gene at one end, perhaps through a read error. This rearrangement joins TRBV7-7 to TRBJ1-5; 7 nucleotides agree with TRBD1. Per the germline V gene, CDR1 is SSHAT and CDR2 is FNYEAQ (reference sequence). The CDR3 runs to 15 residues. DNA for the CDR3: TGTGCTAGCAGCTTTGACAGGGAGGTCAATCAGCCCCAGCATTTT. Protein sequence: CASSFDREVNQPQHF.

The chain couples TRBV25-1 to TRBJ2-7, with 7 positions matching TRBD1. This CDR3 is 14 amino acids long. Losses at the gene ends were 8 bases for V and 4 bases for J; bases not matched to a gene: 11. Germline V gives CDR1 MGHDK, CDR2 SYGVNS. The DNA for the CDR3 is TGTGCCAGCGGGAAATCGGGACAGTCTTACGAGCAGTACTTC. Its protein is CASGKSGQSYEQYF.

The chain couples TRBV28 to TRBJ2-4; 9 bases match TRBD2. J gave up 3 bases and V 2 bases, and 17 bases lay outside the gene matches. Germline CDR1 and CDR2: MDHEN and SYDVKM. The CDR3 is 20 residues long. The CDR3 coding sequence is TGTGCCAGCAGTTTAGGGGTCGATAGCGGGGGAGGGCCAGGCAAAAACATTCAGTACTTC. Translating gives CASSLGVDSGGGPGKNIQYF. The variable domain in full, with the rest retrieved from reference TRBV28 and TRBJ2-4, is DVKVTQSSRYLVKRTGEKVFLECVQDMDHENMFWYRQDPGLGLRLIYFSYDVKMKEKGDIPEGYSVSREKKERFSLILESASTNQTSMYLCASSLGVDSGGGPGKNIQYFGAGTRLSVL.

The chain couples TRBV15 to TRBJ1-5; TRBD1 matches 11 bases. The trim removed 4 bases at V and 4 bases at J, leaving 12 bases unmatched. This CDR3 contains 18 residues. Germline V lookup: CDR1 LNHNV, CDR2 YYDKDF (reference sequence). CDR3 DNA: TGTGCCACCAGCATCTCTCTTTGGGGACAGGGGGAAAATCAGCCCCAGCATTTT. Protein: CATSISLWGQGENQPQHF.

The chain joins TRBV25-1 to TRBJ2-6; 7 bases fit TRBD2. V trimming: 5 bases; J trimming: 0 bases; junction bases outside the gene matches: 7. The CDR3 totals 17 residues. Per the germline V gene, CDR1 is MGHDK and CDR2 is SYGVNS. The CDR3 coding sequence is TGTGCCAGCAGTCGGGGAGGGAGCCCCTCTGGGGCCAACGTCCTGACTTTC. It translates to CASSRGGSPSGANVLTF.

The V call is TRBV2, the J call TRBJ2-2; 7 bases fit TRBD1. Germline trimming cut 2 bases from V and 1 base from J; bases unmatched to any gene: 4. This CDR3 is built from 16 residues. In germline, CDR1 is SNHLY, CDR2 FYNNEI. The CDR3 region has the DNA TGTGCCAGCAGTGAAAGGGGGCGGAAGAACACCGGGGAGCTGTTTTTT. As protein: CASSERGRKNTGELFF.

The chain combines TRBV6-1 with TRBJ2-1; 14 bases align to TRBD2. The germline V gene has CDR1 MNHNS and CDR2 SASEGT. J was trimmed by 3 bases and V by 4 bases; bases with no gene match: 5. CDR3 length: 17 residues. The CDR3 nucleotides are TGTGCCAGCAGTGGGACCGGGACTAGCGGGAGCTACAATGAGCAGTTCTTC. Protein: CASSGTGTSGSYNEQFF.

V gene TRBV6-5 combines with J gene TRBJ2-5; 10 nucleotides agree with TRBD1. Per the germline V gene, CDR1 is MNHEY and CDR2 is SVGAGI. Unmatched junction bases numbered 4, after V lost 7 bases and J lost 2 bases. The CDR3 is 14 residues long. CDR3 sequence (DNA): TGTGCCAGCATCGGGACAGGGGCGCAAGAGACCCAGTACTTC. This translates into CASIGTGAQETQYF.

As regards this clone: Within the sample, other DNA sequences also encode this same CDR3. The gene calls are TRBV7-8 and TRBJ1-2; 10 positions agree with TRBD1. The CDR3 runs 13 residues. Trimming took 6 bases from V and 5 from J; bases not matched to a gene: 3. Germline V lookup: CDR1 SGHVS, CDR2 FQNEAQ. Written as DNA, the CDR3 is TGTGCCAGCAGTTTGGACAGGGGGTATGGCTACACCTTC. Its protein is CASSLDRGYGYTF. The variable domain in full, with the rest retrieved from reference TRBV7-8 and TRBJ1-2, is GAGVSQSPRYKVAKRGQDVALRCDPISGHVSLFWYQQALGQGPEFLTYFQNEAQLDKSGLPSDRFFAERPEGSVSTLKIQRTQQEDSAVYLCASSLDRGYGYTFGSGTRLTVV.

The sample holds one count of this clone. The chain recombines TRBV5-1 with TRBJ2-1, with 9 bases aligning to TRBD2. The CDR3 extends over 15 amino acids. V trimming: 3 bases; J trimming: 7 bases; junction bases outside the gene matches: 8. CDR1 is SGHRS and CDR2 is YFSETQ in the germline V gene. In nucleotides, the CDR3 is TGCGCCAGCAGCTCCCCGGGACTAGCCCCTAATGAGCAGTTCTTC. It encodes CASSSPGLAPNEQFF.

This sequence joins TRBV20-1 and TRBJ2-1; D gene unclear. From germline, CDR1 is DFQATT and CDR2 SNEGSKA (reference sequence). The CDR3 spans 11 residues. With 3 bases removed from V and 7 bases from J, the gap between germline ends came to 7 bases. DNA for the CDR3: TGCAGTGCTAGTGGGGTGAATGAGCAGTTCTTC. Protein sequence: CSASGVNEQFF.